This passage covers 10 T cell receptor beta chains from one sample sequenced in a study of blood T cell repertoires in COVID-19. Clones were read by immunoSEQ multiplex PCR, and TCRdb kept only the in-frame ones, dropping some. The sample lists about 140,000 clones, roughly 84% seen once, with under 7% in the top ten. The specimen sequenced was PBMCs or T cells enriched from blood (not recorded which). These receptors all stem from a middle-aged man with acute COVID-19.

This chain connects TRBV9 to TRBJ1-1; weak D call: TRBD1 (6 bases). The CDR3 consists of 15 residues. Germline CDR1 is SGDLS and CDR2 is YYNGEE. The ends were cut back, 0 bases at V and 4 bases at J, with 13 bases in the middle. The CDR3, as DNA: TGTGCCAGCAGCGTAGTGGGGGTAGGGGGCACTGAAGCTTTCTTT. The encoded protein is CASSVVGVGGTEAFF.

This chain connects TRBV19 to TRBJ1-1, with 9 bases identical to TRBD1. Germline loops: CDR1 LNHDA, CDR2 SQIVND (reference sequence). The CDR3 has 13 residues. V trimming: 5 bases; J trimming: 5 bases; junction bases outside the gene matches: 3. CDR3 in DNA: TGTGCCAGTAGTCCGGGACAGGGTACTGAAGCTTTCTTT. Its translation: CASSPGQGTEAFF.

V and J are TRBV7-2 and TRBJ1-5; 11 bases line up with TRBD1. The ends lost 5 bases at V and 5 bases at J; junction bases unmatched: 8. This CDR3 is 16 amino acids long. Germline CDR1 is SGHTA and CDR2 is FQGNSA. The DNA of the CDR3 is TGTGCCAGCAGCGTCGGGACAGGGGGATCCCATCAGCCCCAGCATTTT. This gives the protein CASSVGTGGSHQPQHF.

Worth noting for this clone: This sample also contains other DNA sequences that code for the same CDR3. The chain joins TRBV4-3 to TRBJ1-1; TRBD1 might be the D (5 bases). Trimming pared 0 bases from V and 1 base from J, leaving 6 bases between. Germline V lookup: CDR1 LGHNA, CDR2 YSLEER. The CDR3 sequence is 14 residues long. CDR3: CASSQDTGNTEAFF. The CDR3 nucleotides read TGCGCCAGCAGCCAAGATACAGGGAACACTGAAGCTTTCTTT.

The chain uses TRBV4-1 and TRBJ1-3; D remains ambiguous. The germline V gene encodes CDR1 MGHRA and CDR2 YSYEKL. Deletions cut 0 bases from V and 0 bases from J, with 9 bases between. The CDR3 spans 16 residues. The CDR3 region is CASSQDREISGNTIYF. CDR3 bases: TGCGCCAGCAGCCAAGATCGGGAGATCTCTGGAAACACCATATATTTT.

V and J are TRBV19 and TRBJ2-2, with D unresolved. Germline lookup yields CDR1 LNHDA and CDR2 SQIVND (reference sequence). The CDR3 extends over 16 amino acids. The V gene lost 9 bases and the J gene lost 2 bases, with 19 bases spanning the gap. CDR3 protein: CASTHEQIDNTGELFF. DNA for the CDR3: TGTGCCAGCACACACGAACAGATAGATAACACCGGGGAGCTGTTTTTT.

V gene TRBV2 combines with J gene TRBJ2-2; TRBD1 matches 9 bases. Germline loops: CDR1 SNHLY, CDR2 FYNNEI. CDR3 length: 14 amino acids. The J segment lost 3 bases and the V segment lost 4 bases, leaving 0 bases of the junction unmatched. The CDR3, as DNA: TGTGCCAGCAGTGGGGACAGGGACACCGGGGAGCTGTTTTTT. Amino acid sequence: CASSGDRDTGELFF.

The chain combines TRBV4-1 with TRBJ1-1; 10 bases map to TRBD1. The J segment lost 3 bases and the V segment lost 0 bases, leaving 10 bases of the junction unmatched. There are 18 residues in the CDR3. Germline V gene data show CDR1 as MGHRA and CDR2 as YSYEKL. The CDR3 sequence is CASSQDGTGVDWDTEAFF. CDR3 nucleotide sequence: TGCGCCAGCAGCCAAGACGGGACAGGGGTCGACTGGGACACTGAAGCTTTCTTT.

The J gene is TRBJ1-6, the V gene TRBV6-5; 9 nucleotides line up with TRBD1. V shed 4 bases, J shed 5 bases, and the junction held 0 bases outside the gene matches. Germline loops: CDR1 MNHEY, CDR2 SVGAGI. CDR3 length: 14 amino acids. The CDR3 DNA is TGTGCCAGCAGTTGGACAGGGGATAATTCACCCCTCCACTTT. Protein: CASSWTGDNSPLHF.

The rearrangement uses TRBV19 and TRBJ2-1, with D possibly TRBD1 on 6 matching bases. V shed 6 bases and J shed 1 base, with 19 bases lying between them. There are 17 residues in the CDR3. CDR1 and CDR2 (germline): LNHDA, SQIVND (reference sequence). The CDR3 loop is CASRPDTEGDSYNEQFF. CDR3 coding DNA: TGTGCCAGTAGGCCAGACACCGAGGGGGATTCCTACAATGAGCAGTTCTTC.